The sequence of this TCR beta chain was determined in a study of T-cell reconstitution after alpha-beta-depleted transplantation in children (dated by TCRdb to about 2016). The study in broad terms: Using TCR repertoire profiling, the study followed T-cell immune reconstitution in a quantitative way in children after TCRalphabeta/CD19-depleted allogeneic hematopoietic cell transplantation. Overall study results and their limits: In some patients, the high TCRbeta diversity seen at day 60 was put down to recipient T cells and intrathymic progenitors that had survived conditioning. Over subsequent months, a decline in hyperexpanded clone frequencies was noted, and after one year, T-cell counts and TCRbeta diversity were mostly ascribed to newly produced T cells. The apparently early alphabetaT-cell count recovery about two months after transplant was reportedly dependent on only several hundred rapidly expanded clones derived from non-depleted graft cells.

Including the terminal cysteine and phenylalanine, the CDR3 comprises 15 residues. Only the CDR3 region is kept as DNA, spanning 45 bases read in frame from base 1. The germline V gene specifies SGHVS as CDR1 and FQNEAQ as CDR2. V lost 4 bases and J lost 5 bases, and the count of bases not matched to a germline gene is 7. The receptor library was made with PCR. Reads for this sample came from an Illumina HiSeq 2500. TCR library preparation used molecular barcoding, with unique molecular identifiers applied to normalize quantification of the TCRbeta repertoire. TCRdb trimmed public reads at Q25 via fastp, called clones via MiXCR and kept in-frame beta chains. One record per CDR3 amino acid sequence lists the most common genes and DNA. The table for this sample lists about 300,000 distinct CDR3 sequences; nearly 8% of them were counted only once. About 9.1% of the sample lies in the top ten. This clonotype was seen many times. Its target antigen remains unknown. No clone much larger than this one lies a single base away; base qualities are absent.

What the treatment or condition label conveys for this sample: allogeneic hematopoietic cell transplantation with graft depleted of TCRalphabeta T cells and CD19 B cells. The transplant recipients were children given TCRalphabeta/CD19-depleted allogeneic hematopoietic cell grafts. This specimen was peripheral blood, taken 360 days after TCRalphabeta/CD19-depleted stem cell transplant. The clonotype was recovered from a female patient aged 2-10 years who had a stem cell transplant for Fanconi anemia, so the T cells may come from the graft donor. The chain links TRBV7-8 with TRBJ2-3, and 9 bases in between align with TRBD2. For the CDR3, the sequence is CASSSRTSAEDTQYF. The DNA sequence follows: TGTGCCAGCAGCTCCCGGACTAGCGCTGAAGATACGCAGTATTTT.